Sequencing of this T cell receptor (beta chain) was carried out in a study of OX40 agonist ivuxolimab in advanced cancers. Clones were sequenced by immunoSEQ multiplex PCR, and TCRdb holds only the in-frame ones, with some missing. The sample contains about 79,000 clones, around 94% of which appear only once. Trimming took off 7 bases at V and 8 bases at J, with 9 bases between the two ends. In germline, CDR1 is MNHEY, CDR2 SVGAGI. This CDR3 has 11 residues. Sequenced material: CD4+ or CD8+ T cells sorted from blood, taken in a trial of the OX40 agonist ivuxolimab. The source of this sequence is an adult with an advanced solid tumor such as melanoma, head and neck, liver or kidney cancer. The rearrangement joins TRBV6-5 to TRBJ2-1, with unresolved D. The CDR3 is CASTTGDEQFF. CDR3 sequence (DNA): TGTGCCAGCACGACTGGGGATGAGCAGTTCTTC.